This TCR beta chain is from a study of regulatory T cells in long-lasting Graves disease. The junction had 5 bases not matched to a gene; V was cut back by 6 bases and J by 0 bases. The CDR3 runs 15 residues. CDR1 is MNHNS, CDR2 SASEGT, per germline. The TCR beta library used iRepertoire HTBI primers with Arm-PCR amplification of CDR3. From the multiplex PCR reads, TCRdb called clonotypes with MiXCR, one entry per CDR3 protein. The data show more than 300,000 distinct CDR3 sequences, less than 20% seen once. Time point indicated: persistent/refractory GD, antithyroid drugs over 5 years with positive TRAb. From RNA extracted from PBMCs, the TCR library was made.

This clonotype was sampled from a female donor with Graves disease. Specimen: peripheral blood mononuclear cells (PBMCs), collected when the disease was refractory, from a patient treated with antithyroid drugs. V and J are TRBV6-1 and TRBJ1-5; 7 nucleotides agree with TRBD1. The CDR3 nucleotides are TGTGCCAGCAGCCGAGGGGGCTATAGCAATCAGCCCCAGCATTTT. Translating gives CASSRGGYSNQPQHF.